These T cell receptor beta chains were read from a single sample in a study of blood T cell repertoires in COVID-19. Produced via immunoSEQ multiplex PCR; TCRdb's table is partial and in-frame only. The sample has over 25,000 clones, just over 85% seen once. Source material: peripheral blood. These TCRs come from a man between 65 and 85 years old with acute or convalescent COVID-19. Both conserved end residues are part of each CDR3. A D gene is named only where the DNA matches it firmly. Not all rows give a size; the values are once, few, many and, for expanded clones, a class.

>.|TRBV29-1|TRBJ2-3|.
CSVASRVEGTDTQYF
TGCAGCGTTGCTTCTCGCGTCGAGGGCACAGATACGCAGTATTTT
>.|TRBV7-3|TRBJ2-1|.
CASSASLYNEQFF
TGTGCCAGCAGCGCCTCCCTATACAATGAGCAGTTCTTC
>once|TRBV5-1|TRBJ2-1|.
CASSPPQGQRLDEQFF
TGCGCCAGCAGTCCCCCCCAGGGTCAACGGCTCGATGAGCAGTTCTTC
>.|TRBV4-2|TRBJ2-2|TRBD2
CASSQDPGGPGELFF
TGTGCCAGCAGCCAAGATCCGGGAGGGCCCGGGGAGCTGTTTTTT
>.|TRBV9|TRBJ2-4|.
CASSAGEAYIQYF
TGTGCCAGCAGCGCCGGGGAGGCGTACATTCAGTACTTC
>.|TRBV27|TRBJ1-6|TRBD1
CASRDRMDSPLHF
TGTGCCAGCAGGGACAGGATGGATTCACCCCTCCACTTT
>.|TRBV11-2|TRBJ2-1|TRBD2
CASSSPGLAGMNEQFF
TGTGCCAGCAGCTCCCCGGGACTAGCGGGAATGAATGAGCAGTTCTTC
>.|TRBV15|TRBJ2-3|TRBD2
CATSRDRPAGVSDTQYF
TGTGCCACCAGCAGAGATAGGCCAGCGGGAGTGTCAGATACGCAGTATTTT
>.|TRBV6-2/TRBV6-3|TRBJ2-1|TRBD1
CASSYPRDRAGNEQFF
TGTGCCAGCAGTTATCCGAGGGACAGGGCCGGGAATGAGCAGTTCTTC
>.|TRBV7-2|TRBJ1-5|.
CASSLGPRGQGNQPQHF
TGTGCCAGCAGCTTAGGTCCGAGAGGTCAGGGGAATCAGCCCCAGCATTTT
>.|TRBV15|TRBJ1-1|.
CATSHGQNTEAFF
TGTGCCACCAGCCACGGACAGAACACTGAAGCTTTCTTT
>.|TRBV29-1|TRBJ2-6|.
CSVVLAGSPSGANVLTF
TGCAGCGTTGTGTTGGCAGGAAGCCCCTCTGGGGCCAACGTCCTGACTTTC
>.|TRBV7-2|TRBJ2-2|.
CASSPAANTGELFF
TGTGCCAGCAGCCCGGCGGCGAACACCGGGGAGCTGTTTTTT